The entry below gives a single T cell receptor (beta chain) sequence along with its context. This clone was counted only a few times. Its binding antigen is unknown. Per-nucleotide qualities are absent, and no much larger clonotype sits a single base away. This entry comes from a study of radiotherapy plus CTLA-4 blockade in lung cancer (dated by TCRdb to 2017 to 2018). Background for the entire study: Among enrolled patients, 18% had an objective response and approximately 30% reached disease control.

Ends trimmed: V by 4 bases, J by 0 bases; bases unmatched to a gene: 6. The CDR3 numbers 15 residues from cysteine through phenylalanine. The CDR3 DNA has 45 bases and is translated from base 1. For CDR1 and CDR2, the germline V gene (reference sequence) lists SGHNT and YYREEE. Receptors were amplified or captured by the immunoSEQ multiplex PCR assay. The table comes from immuneACCESS by way of TCRdb, which keeps in-frame sequences with V and J called. Part of the clones is missing from these tables; in studies checked, under half for an unresolved V gene and the rest for unknown reasons. The sample has about 98,000 clones on record, roughly four fifths of them singletons. The biggest ten clones account for around 3.5% of the sample. Focal radiation therapy combined with CTLA-4 blockade (ipilimumab) was tested in patients with chemo-refractory metastatic non-small-cell lung cancer. Overall study results and their limits: The strongest predictors of response, as reported, were early dynamic changes in blood T cell clones along with a rise in serum interferon-beta after radiation. TCR clones derived from tumors expanded in peripheral blood after treatment with radiotherapy and ipilimumab.

This sequence originates from a human donor with non-small cell lung cancer who had a partial response to radiotherapy plus ipilimumab. Here the sequenced sample was peripheral blood, taken from a patient treated with radiotherapy plus ipilimumab. The chain is assembled from TRBV5-4 and TRBJ2-7, with 8 middle bases fitting TRBD1. CDR3 reads: CASSPGTGDSYEQYF. The DNA sequence is TGTGCCAGCAGCCCCGGGACAGGTGACTCCTACGAGCAGTACTTC.